This entry lists 14 T cell receptor beta chains sequenced from one sample in a study of T cell responses to AZD1222 COVID-19 vaccine (dated by TCRdb to about 2021). Library preparation used the immunoSEQ multiplex PCR assay. TCRdb holds this immuneACCESS table with in-frame rearrangements only. Some clones are missing; in checked studies, unresolved V genes explain under half, and the rest has no known cause. This sample is represented by 70,000 to 90,000 clones; around 86% of them were singletons. The ten largest clones take up roughly 18% of the sample. Reading the label with the study, this specimen's time point is: about 28 days (+/-7) after the second vaccine dose. The specimen comprised peripheral blood, sampled 28 days after the second AZD1222 dose. Receptors were obtained from an adult who received the AZD1222 COVID-19 vaccine.

The V gene is TRBV20-1, the J gene TRBJ1-2; D uncertain. Germline V gene lookup returns CDR1 DFQATT and CDR2 SNEGSKA (reference sequence). The CDR3 spans 12 residues. The ends were cut back, 3 bases at V and 4 bases at J, with 9 bases in the middle. This chain's CDR3 is CSASPSPYGYTF. The CDR3 DNA reads as TGCAGTGCTAGTCCGTCCCCCTATGGCTACACCTTC.

This chain uses TRBV11-2 with TRBJ1-6; 11 nucleotides align to TRBD1. V lost 2 bases to trimming and J lost 1 base; unmatched junction nucleotides: 7. The germline V gene encodes CDR1 SGHAT and CDR2 FQNNGV. This CDR3 comprises 19 residues. For the CDR3, the DNA is TGTGCCAGCAGCTTATTCGGGACAGGGGGGATGTCCTATAATTCACCCCTCCACTTT. Its translation: CASSLFGTGGMSYNSPLHF.

The chain combines TRBV2 with TRBJ1-4; 10 nucleotides agree with TRBD1. With V trimmed by 8 bases and J by 16 bases, 16 bases remained unmatched. The CDR3 contains 14 residues. CDR1 and CDR2 from the germline V gene are SNHLY and FYNNEI. CDR3 sequence (DNA): TGTGCCAGCGGCTACCGGGACAGGGGTTCTAGGGGGTTTTTT. Protein: CASGYRDRGSRGFF.

V gene TRBV6-5 combines with J gene TRBJ2-7; no clear D gene. Germline V gives CDR1 MNHEY, CDR2 SVGAGI. Trimming took off 0 bases at V and 6 bases at J, with 9 bases between the two ends. The CDR3 runs 13 residues. The CDR3 sequence is CASSYSTVGEQYF. The CDR3 region has the DNA TGTGCCAGCAGTTACTCCACAGTCGGCGAGCAGTACTTC.

This chain connects TRBV7-8 to TRBJ1-2; 8 nucleotides agree with TRBD1. In germline, CDR1 is SGHVS, CDR2 FQNEAQ. The CDR3 is made up of 16 amino acids. V shed 5 bases, J shed 8 bases, and the junction held 16 bases outside the gene matches. CDR3 bases: TGTGCCAGCAGCACACGAGGGACAGGAGGATATTACGGCTACACCTTC. Translated: CASSTRGTGGYYGYTF.

The chain is built from TRBV5-4 and TRBJ1-2; D unclear. CDR1 is SGHNT and CDR2 is YYREEE in the germline V gene (reference sequence). V was cut by 0 bases and J by 5 bases, with 17 bases left in between. This CDR3 is 16 amino acids long. CDR3 in DNA: TGTGCCAGCAGCTTGGCCTTCGAGGGCAGTATGTATGGCTACACCTTC. This gives the protein CASSLAFEGSMYGYTF. Complete variable domain (other parts from reference TRBV5-4 and TRBJ1-2): ETGVTQSPTHLIKTRGQQVTLRCSSQSGHNTVSWYQQALGQGPQFIFQYYREEENGRGNFPPRFSGLQFPNYSSELNVNALELDDSALYLCASSLAFEGSMYGYTFGSGTRLTVV.

This rearrangement joins TRBV5-1 to TRBJ2-4, with D possibly TRBD2 on 6 matching bases. V lost 4 bases and J 8 bases, leaving 13 bases between the germline ends. This CDR3 contains 13 residues. Germline V gene sequence: CDR1 SGHRS, CDR2 YFSETQ. CDR3 protein: CASSRGTIDIQYF. The CDR3 DNA reads TGCGCCAGCAGCCGCGGGACGATAGACATTCAGTACTTC.

The rearrangement joins TRBV24-1 to TRBJ1-5; D is undetermined. The V gene lost 12 bases and the J gene lost 0 bases, with 11 bases spanning the gap. There are 13 residues in the CDR3. The germline CDR1 and CDR2 sequences are KGHDR and SFDVKD. The CDR3 is CAAGGVSNQPQHF. In DNA form, the CDR3 reads TGTGCCGCAGGTGGGGTTAGCAATCAGCCCCAGCATTTT.

This chain links TRBV30 with TRBJ2-7; D is perhaps TRBD2 (6 bases). CDR3 length: 14 amino acids. CDR1 and CDR2 (germline): GTSNPN, SVGIG (reference sequence). Between the trimmed V and J ends, which lost 3 bases and 3 bases, there was a span of 15 bases. CDR3 nucleotide sequence: TGTGCCTGGAGCCCGTCGCCTAGCGACTACGAGCAGTACTTC. This translates into CAWSPSPSDYEQYF.

The J gene is TRBJ2-3, the V gene TRBV5-1, with unresolved D. The germline CDR1 and CDR2 sequences are SGHRS and YFSETQ. The CDR3 spans 14 residues. The V and J ends lost 2 bases and 0 bases respectively, with 7 bases between them. In nucleotides, the CDR3 is TGCGCCAGCAGCTTCGACCACAGCACAGATACGCAGTATTTT. Translation: CASSFDHSTDTQYF.

For the CDR3, the DNA is TGTGCCAGCTCACCAGATACAAGCGAGAGGGCTGAAGCTTTCTTT. This translates into CASSPDTSERAEAFF. The chain uses TRBV18 and TRBJ1-1, with D unresolved. The CDR3 contains 15 residues. Trimming took 2 bases from V and 6 from J, leaving 16 bases between them. The germline CDR1 and CDR2 sequences are KGHSH and LQKENI.

The table lists this clone with a few counts. CDR3 nucleotide sequence: TGTGCCTGGAGTACCGGGACAGGGGGTTCGGAAGCTTTCTTT. As protein: CAWSTGTGGSEAFF. V is TRBV30 and J is TRBJ1-1; TRBD1 agrees at 11 bases. Germline trimming cut 2 bases from V and 8 bases from J; bases unmatched to any gene: 7. The CDR3 runs to 14 residues. Germline assignment: CDR1 GTSNPN and CDR2 SVGIG (reference sequence).

As DNA, the CDR3 is TGTGCCAGCAGCTTTCGGGACAGAATGAACACTGAAGCTTTCTTT. Translated, it gives CASSFRDRMNTEAFF. The genes are TRBV6-5 and TRBJ1-1; 7 positions match TRBD1. V lost 6 bases and J lost 0; bases outside the gene matches: 7. CDR1 MNHEY and CDR2 SVGAGI come from the germline V gene. The CDR3 is made up of 15 amino acids.

CDR3 loop: CASSQDLGPSLGAAGYTF. The CDR3 bases are TGCGCCAGCAGCCAAGATTTGGGTCCGTCGCTTGGAGCGGCTGGCTACACCTTC. The chain links TRBV4-3 to TRBJ1-2; no reliable D call. This CDR3 comprises 18 residues. Germline loops: CDR1 LGHNA, CDR2 YSLEER. Trimming left V 0 bases short and J 7 bases short, with 24 bases between.